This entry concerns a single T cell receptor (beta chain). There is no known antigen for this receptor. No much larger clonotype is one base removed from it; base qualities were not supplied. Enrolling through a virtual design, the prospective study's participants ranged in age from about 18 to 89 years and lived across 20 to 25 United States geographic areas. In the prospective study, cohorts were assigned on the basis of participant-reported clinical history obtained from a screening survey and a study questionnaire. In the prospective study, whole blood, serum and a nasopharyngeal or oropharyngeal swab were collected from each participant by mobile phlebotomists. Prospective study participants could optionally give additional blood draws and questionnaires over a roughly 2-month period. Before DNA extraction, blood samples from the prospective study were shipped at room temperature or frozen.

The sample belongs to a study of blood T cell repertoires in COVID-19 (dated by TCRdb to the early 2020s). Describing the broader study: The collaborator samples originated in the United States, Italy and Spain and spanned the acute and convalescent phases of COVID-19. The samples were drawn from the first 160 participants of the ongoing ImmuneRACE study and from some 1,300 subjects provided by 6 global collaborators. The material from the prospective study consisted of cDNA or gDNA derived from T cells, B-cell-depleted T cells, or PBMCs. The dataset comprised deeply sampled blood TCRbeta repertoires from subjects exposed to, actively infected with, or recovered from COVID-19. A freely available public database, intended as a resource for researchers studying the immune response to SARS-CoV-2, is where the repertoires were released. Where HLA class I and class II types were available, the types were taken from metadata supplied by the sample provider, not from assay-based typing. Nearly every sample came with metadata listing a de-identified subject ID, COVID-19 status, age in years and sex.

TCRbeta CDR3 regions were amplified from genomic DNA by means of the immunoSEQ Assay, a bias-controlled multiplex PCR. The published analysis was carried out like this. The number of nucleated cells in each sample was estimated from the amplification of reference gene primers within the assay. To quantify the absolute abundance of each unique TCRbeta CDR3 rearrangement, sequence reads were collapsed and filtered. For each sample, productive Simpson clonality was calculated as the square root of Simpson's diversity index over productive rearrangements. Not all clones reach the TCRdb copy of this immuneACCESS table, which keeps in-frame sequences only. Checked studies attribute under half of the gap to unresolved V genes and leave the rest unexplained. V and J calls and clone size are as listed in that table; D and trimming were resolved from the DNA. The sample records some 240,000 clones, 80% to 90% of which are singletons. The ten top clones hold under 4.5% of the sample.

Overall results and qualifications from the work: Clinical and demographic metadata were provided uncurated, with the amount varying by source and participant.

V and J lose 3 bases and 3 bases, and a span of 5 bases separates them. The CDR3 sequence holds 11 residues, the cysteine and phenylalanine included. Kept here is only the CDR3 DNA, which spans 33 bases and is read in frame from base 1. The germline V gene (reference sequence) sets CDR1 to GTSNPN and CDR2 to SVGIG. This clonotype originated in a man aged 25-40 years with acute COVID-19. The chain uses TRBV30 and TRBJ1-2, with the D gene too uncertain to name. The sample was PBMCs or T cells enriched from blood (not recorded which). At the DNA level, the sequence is TGTGCCTGGAGGGGCTACTATGGCTACACCTTC. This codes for CAWRGYYGYTF.